Shown below are 25 T cell receptor beta chains from a single sample sequenced in a study of identical twins. TCRdb recomputed calls from the 5' RACE reads with MiXCR, one row per CDR3 protein. The data contain about 530,000 distinct CDR3 sequences, more than 20% of them singletons. The same sample was also used in a study of yellow fever vaccine responses in identical twins.

The source material was CD4+ T cells sorted from blood. These receptor sequences come from a woman between 18 and 29 years old in good health.

This clonotype was detected only a few times. The chain couples TRBV20-1 to TRBJ1-1, with D uncertain. V was cut by 2 bases and J by 0 bases, with 7 bases left in between. CDR1 DFQATT and CDR2 SNEGSKA come from the germline V gene (reference sequence). The CDR3 consists of 13 residues. DNA of the CDR3: TGCAGTGCTAGATCGCCACTGAACACTGAAGCTTTCTTT. Protein: CSARSPLNTEAFF.

In its sample, this clonotype was seen a few times. V is TRBV2 and J is TRBJ2-3; 11 bases match TRBD1. The J segment lost 7 bases and the V segment lost 4 bases, leaving 4 bases of the junction unmatched. The CDR3 is 14 amino acids. Per the germline V gene, CDR1 is SNHLY and CDR2 is FYNNEI. CDR3 nucleotides: TGTGCCAGCAGTGTTGGGACAGGGGGAAATACGCAGTATTTT. Encoded protein: CASSVGTGGNTQYF.

The chain carries TRBV12-3 or TRBV12-4 and TRBJ2-4, with 7 bases matching TRBD1. J gave up 2 bases and V 5 bases, and 9 bases lay outside the gene matches. The CDR3 has 16 amino acids. The CDR3 DNA reads as TGTGCCAGCAGTCCGACAGGGAAGGAATCCAAAAACATTCAGTACTTC. Translated, it gives CASSPTGKESKNIQYF.

This clonotype was seen a handful of times. Here the CDR3 DNA reads TGCAGCGTTGTGGTCAGTTCTGATTCACCCCTCCACTTT. Amino acids: CSVVVSSDSPLHF. This sequence joins TRBV29-1 and TRBJ1-6, with no clear D. From germline, CDR1 is SQVTM and CDR2 ANQGSEA. V lost 4 bases to trimming and J lost 8 bases, with 12 bases between them. The CDR3 runs to 13 residues.

This clonotype was detected many times. This sequence joins TRBV7-8 and TRBJ2-3; no firm D call. Germline lookup yields CDR1 SGHVS and CDR2 FQNEAQ. CDR3 length: 15 residues. V lost 0 bases to trimming and J lost 0 bases, with 7 bases between them. Here the CDR3 DNA reads TGTGCCAGCAGCTTAGCGTTCCCTAGCACAGATACGCAGTATTTT. Amino acids: CASSLAFPSTDTQYF.

This clonotype was seen a few times. The chain links TRBV19 to TRBJ1-2; D may be TRBD1 (5 bases). This CDR3 spans 14 amino acids. CDR1 is LNHDA and CDR2 is SQIVND in the germline V gene (reference sequence). Trimming removed 6 bases at V and 5 bases at J, with 16 bases between. The CDR3 coding sequence is TGTGCCAGTAGACATCCGACAGCCGATTATGGCTACACCTTC. This gives the protein CASRHPTADYGYTF.

The J gene is TRBJ2-6, the V gene TRBV27; D gene unclear. The CDR3 totals 17 residues. Between the trimmed V and J ends, which lost 5 bases and 0 bases, there was a span of 14 bases. Germline V gives CDR1 MNHEY, CDR2 SMNVEV (reference sequence). CDR3 amino acids: CASSPSTPYSGANVLTF. The CDR3 DNA reads as TGTGCCAGCAGTCCGTCGACACCCTACTCTGGGGCCAACGTCCTGACTTTC.

The rearrangement joins TRBV29-1 to TRBJ2-7; D is perhaps TRBD1 or TRBD2 (5 bases each). Trimming stripped 6 bases from V and 0 bases from J, with 6 bases between. The CDR3 length is 11 residues. CDR1 and CDR2 (germline): SQVTM, ANQGSEA. DNA of the CDR3: TGCAGCGTCGGGACCTCCTACGAGCAGTACTTC. It is translated as CSVGTSYEQYF.

This clonotype was picked up a small number of times. The chain carries TRBV24-1 and TRBJ2-3, with no clear D. V was trimmed by 6 bases and J by 0 bases, leaving 12 bases between them. Germline V lookup: CDR1 KGHDR, CDR2 SFDVKD. The CDR3 covers 15 residues. The CDR3 DNA reads TGTGCCACCAGTTCCCCCGGAATCAGCACAGATACGCAGTATTTT. Amino acid sequence: CATSSPGISTDTQYF.

The rearrangement joins TRBV6-1 to TRBJ2-1; 9 bases match TRBD1. CDR1 and CDR2 (germline): MNHNS, SASEGT. This CDR3 has 14 residues. V dropped 7 bases and J dropped 4; count of bases not matched to a gene: 5. The DNA for the CDR3 is TGTGCCAGCACCCTGGGACAGGGTTACAATGAGCAGTTCTTC. This sequence encodes CASTLGQGYNEQFF.

The chain employs TRBV24-1 and TRBJ2-3; 8 bases map to TRBD1. Germline V gene lookup returns CDR1 KGHDR and CDR2 SFDVKD. V dropped 4 bases and J dropped 0; count of bases not matched to a gene: 2. The CDR3 is made up of 15 amino acids. The CDR3 is CATSERQGSTDTQYF. In DNA form, the CDR3 reads TGTGCCACCAGTGAAAGACAGGGGAGCACAGATACGCAGTATTTT.

This clonotype has only a few counts. The J gene is TRBJ1-6, the V gene TRBV5-1, with 8 bases fitting TRBD1. The junction had 4 bases not matched to a gene; V was cut back by 3 bases and J by 8 bases. CDR3 size: 14 residues. The V gene's germline CDR1 is SGHRS and CDR2 YFSETQ. The CDR3, as DNA: TGCGCCAGCAGCTCCAGGGGGCTGGATTCACCCCTCCACTTT. This encodes CASSSRGLDSPLHF.

The J gene is TRBJ2-1, the V gene TRBV4-2, with D tentatively TRBD1 or TRBD2 (5 bases each). The length of the CDR3 is 12 residues. Per the germline V gene, CDR1 is LGHNA and CDR2 is YNFKEQ. Trimming cost V 6 bases and J 9 bases, with 12 bases left between them. CDR3 nucleotides: TGTGCCAGCAGTGCCGGGGCGGCTGAGCAGTTCTTC. Translation: CASSAGAAEQFF.

The chain has TRBV5-1 and TRBJ2-5; D uncertain. Germline V gene data show CDR1 as SGHRS and CDR2 as YFSETQ. This CDR3 has 11 amino acids. The V gene lost 1 base and the J gene lost 7 bases, with 5 bases spanning the gap. CDR3: CASSLMGTQYF. CDR3 in DNA: TGCGCCAGCAGCTTGATGGGGACCCAGTACTTC.

The chain employs TRBV20-1 and TRBJ2-5, with a tentative D call TRBD2 (5 bases). Trimming left V 3 bases short and J 5 bases short, with 10 bases between. The CDR3 is 12 amino acids. From germline, CDR1 is DFQATT and CDR2 SNEGSKA (reference sequence). The CDR3 nucleotides are TGCAGTGCTAGGAGCGGTGTGGAGACCCAGTACTTC. It encodes CSARSGVETQYF.

This clonotype was seen more than once but under ten times. The rearrangement links TRBV4-2 to TRBJ1-5, with D perhaps TRBD1 (6 bases). The germline V and J ends were trimmed by 0 bases and 6 bases, with 12 bases remaining between them. CDR3 length: 15 residues. The V gene's germline CDR1 is LGHNA and CDR2 YNFKEQ. CDR3 amino acids: CASSQDKTGIQPQHF. The CDR3 DNA follows: TGTGCCAGCAGCCAAGATAAAACAGGGATTCAGCCCCAGCATTTT.

The chain links TRBV18 to TRBJ2-7; 7 bases line up with TRBD1. V shed 1 base and J 4 bases; nucleotides not matched to a gene: 4. The CDR3 has 14 amino acids. Germline lookup yields CDR1 KGHSH and CDR2 LQKENI. The CDR3: CASSPRGQEYEQYF. CDR3 coding DNA: TGTGCCAGCTCACCACGAGGACAGGAGTACGAGCAGTACTTC.

This clonotype turned up a few times. The chain is built from TRBV3-1 and TRBJ2-7, with D tentatively TRBD1 (5 bases). The V end was cut by 1 base, the J end by 2 bases, with 12 bases between. This CDR3 region has 15 residues. Germline V gene sequence: CDR1 LGHDT, CDR2 YNNKEL (reference sequence). The CDR3 is CASSQGPAGTYEQYV. Here the CDR3 DNA reads TGTGCCAGCAGCCAAGGGCCAGCAGGGACCTACGAGCAGTACGTC.

This clonotype was counted at least ten times. The V call is TRBV20-1, the J call TRBJ2-1; D may be TRBD1 or TRBD2 (5 bases each). V was trimmed by 8 bases and J by 6 bases, leaving 14 bases between them. Germline assignment: CDR1 DFQATT and CDR2 SNEGSKA (reference sequence). This CDR3 has 12 residues. In DNA form, the CDR3 reads TGCAGTCTCTCCCCTGGGGGCAATGAGCAGTTCTTC. Translation: CSLSPGGNEQFF.

In regard to this clonotype: A read error may produce the germline difference seen at one junction end. This chain connects TRBV5-1 to TRBJ2-3, with unresolved D. The CDR3 length is 15 residues. The germline V gene has CDR1 SGHRS and CDR2 YFSETQ. Written as DNA, the CDR3 is TGCGCCAGCAGCTTGGCCCTTGGTGGCACAGAAACGCAGTATTTT. Its translation: CASSLALGGTETQYF.

In its sample, this clonotype was seen a few times. The chain couples TRBV4-2 to TRBJ2-1; a weak D match, TRBD2 (6 bases). V dropped 0 bases and J dropped 3 bases, with 12 bases sitting between them. This CDR3 spans 16 amino acids. The germline CDR1 and CDR2 sequences are LGHNA and YNFKEQ. CDR3 DNA: TGTGCCAGCAGCCAAGATTGGGCGGGGAGCTACAATGAGCAGTTCTTC. Its translation is CASSQDWAGSYNEQFF.

The genes are TRBV28 and TRBJ2-3, with D possibly matching TRBD2 (5 bases). CDR1 is MDHEN, CDR2 SYDVKM, per germline. CDR3 length: 13 residues. Trimming cost V 8 bases and J 5 bases, with 14 bases left between them. The CDR3, as DNA: TGTGCCAGCCTCTCGAAGGAGGTAGATACGCAGTATTTT. Protein sequence: CASLSKEVDTQYF. The variable domain in full, completed from reference TRBV28 and TRBJ2-3, reads DVKVTQSSRYLVKRTGEKVFLECVQDMDHENMFWYRQDPGLGLRLIYFSYDVKMKEKGDIPEGYSVSREKKERFSLILESASTNQTSMYLCASLSKEVDTQYFGPGTRLTVL.

This clonotype was seen more than once but under ten times. The chain recombines TRBV4-1 with TRBJ2-2, with 8 bases aligning to TRBD2. The germline CDR1 and CDR2 sequences are MGHRA and YSYEKL. The CDR3 is made up of 15 amino acids. The V and J ends lost 4 bases and 4 bases, in that order; junction bases with no gene match: 5. The CDR3 is CASSLRLASTGELFF. CDR3 nucleotide sequence: TGCGCCAGCAGCCTTAGACTAGCGTCCACCGGGGAGCTGTTTTTT.

The genes are TRBV20-1 and TRBJ1-2; D gene ambiguous. Germline V gene data show CDR1 as DFQATT and CDR2 as SNEGSKA (reference sequence). V dropped 6 bases and J dropped 2 bases, with 10 bases sitting between them. This CDR3 is built from 12 residues. The CDR3: CSAPGRNYGYTF. The CDR3 DNA follows: TGCAGTGCCCCGGGGAGAAACTATGGCTACACCTTC.

This clonotype was counted a few times. This chain connects TRBV5-1 to TRBJ1-5; D is unclear. Trimming took off 4 bases at V and 2 bases at J, with 13 bases between the two ends. This CDR3 has 15 residues. Germline CDR1 SGHRS, CDR2 YFSETQ. The CDR3 DNA follows: TGCGCCAGCAGCGTCGGGCCAGTTGGCAATCAGCCCCAGCATTTT. Translation: CASSVGPVGNQPQHF.